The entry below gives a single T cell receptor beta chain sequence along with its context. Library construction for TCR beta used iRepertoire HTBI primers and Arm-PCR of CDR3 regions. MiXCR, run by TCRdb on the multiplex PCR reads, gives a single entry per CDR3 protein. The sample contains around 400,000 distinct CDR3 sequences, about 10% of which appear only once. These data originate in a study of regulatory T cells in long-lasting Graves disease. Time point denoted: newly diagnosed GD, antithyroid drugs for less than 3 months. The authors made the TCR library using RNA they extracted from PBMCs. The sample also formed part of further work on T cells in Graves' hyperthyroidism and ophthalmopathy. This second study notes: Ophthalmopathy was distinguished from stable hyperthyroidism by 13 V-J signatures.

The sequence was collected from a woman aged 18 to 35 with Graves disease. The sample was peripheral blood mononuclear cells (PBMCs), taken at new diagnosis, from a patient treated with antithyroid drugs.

Here the CDR3 reads CASSPNSAGNQPQHF. The CDR3 DNA sequence: TGTGCCAGCAGTCCCAATTCGGCGGGCAATCAGCCCCAGCATTTT. The V and J genes are TRBV12-3 or TRBV12-4 and TRBJ1-5; D gene ambiguous. Trimming removed 5 bases at V and 2 bases at J, with 13 bases between. This CDR3 has 15 residues.